The clone carrying this T cell receptor (beta chain) was detected many times. As yet, its antigen is unknown. Lactation, pregnancy, other autoimmune disease or uncontrolled infection excluded patients. This record belongs to a study of T cells in Graves' hyperthyroidism and ophthalmopathy. Whole-study results and caveats: Most thyroid clonotypes expanded above 0.001 were also detected in blood.

Researchers amplified the TCR beta CDR3 regions from RNA transcripts. A set of HTBI primers served as the primers for a first-round RT-PCR of the TCR CDR3. Each CDR3 protein gets one entry after TCRdb re-called the multiplex PCR reads with MiXCR. The sample lists about 560,000 distinct CDR3 sequences, roughly a sixth occurring once. Trimming cost V 3 bases and J 7 bases, with 7 bases left between them. From germline, CDR1 is SEHNR and CDR2 FQNEAQ (reference sequence). The CDR3 runs to 11 residues. The sequence was collected from a woman younger than 35 with Graves' hyperthyroidism. The rearrangement joins TRBV7-9 to TRBJ2-7; D call uncertain. The sequenced sample was blood. DNA of the CDR3: TGTGCCAGCAGCTTTACGGGTGAGCAGTACTTC. Its protein is CASSFTGEQYF.